The text below deals with one TCR beta chain. No antigen is known for it. 5' RACE that incorporated UMI labels was used to prepare the TRB cDNA libraries. TCRdb re-called the 5' RACE reads and shows each CDR3 protein once, DNA omitted. The sample table sets out over 70,000 distinct CDR3 sequences. Germline lookup yields CDR1 MNHEY and CDR2 SMNVEV (reference sequence). This CDR3 contains 12 residues. The data were obtained in a study of CXCR3-negative and CXCR3-positive naive CD8 T cells. Study conclusions and caveats: TRB CDR3 hydrophobicity was greater in CXCR3-positive naive cells than in CXCR3-negative naive cells.

Researchers reported sorting every CD8+ T cell subset in triplicate, 300,000 to 350,000 cells per sort. The sequencing input was naive CXCR3- CD8+ T cells from blood. Noted subset: CD45RO-CCR7+CD27+CD95- naive CD8+ T cells lacking CXCR3 (TNR3-). V gene TRBV27 combines with J gene TRBJ2-1; the D call of TRBD2 rests on TCRdb alone, since no DNA is present to check it. This TCR was sampled from a human donor in good health. Some clones in this sample may be carry-over from other donors' samples. CDR3 residues: CASGLLVDEQFF.